Listed here is a single T cell receptor beta chain. The data were obtained in a study of blood T cell repertoires in COVID-19. Study background: The study drew acute and convalescent COVID-19 samples from the United States, Italy and Spain. The analysed material was cDNA or gDNA that came from T cells, B-cell-depleted T cells, or PBMCs.

Under the authors' procedure: Quantification of nucleated cells was approximated via reference gene primer amplification. Using immunoSEQ multiplex PCR, the repertoire was profiled, and TCRdb retains in-frame clones only, with some absent. That table supplies the V and J calls and clone size; D and trimming were determined from the DNA. The sample lists around 270,000 clones; about 80% were seen once. V was clipped by 6 bases and J by 0 bases; unmatched bases: 2. CDR1 is SGHAT, CDR2 FQNNGV, per germline. The CDR3 loop spans 16 amino acids. The sample comprised peripheral blood. This TCR was recovered from a person aged 70 to 80 with COVID-19, enrolled during active disease. V and J are TRBV11-2 and TRBJ2-2, with 12 bases that match TRBD2. CDR3 coding DNA: TGTGCCAGCAGAAGACTAGCGGGAGCGAACACCGGGGAGCTGTTTTTT. Protein product: CASRRLAGANTGELFF.